This entry lists 26 T cell receptor beta chains sequenced from one sample in a study of shared clonotypes between healthy human individuals. The repertoire was sequenced with immunoSEQ multiplex PCR; TCRdb's copy has only in-frame clones and lacks some. The table has over a million clones, around 78% seen once. The sequencing sample was made of memory CD4+ T cells from PBMCs. Noted subset: CD45RA-negative fraction. These receptors were obtained from a man aged 18-30 years in good health. Some clones in this sample may be carry-over from other donors' samples.

This clone was seen just once. The chain uses TRBV29-1 and TRBJ2-5; 8 bases map to TRBD1. The DNA end favors TRBJ2-7, so the J call may be wrong. In germline, CDR1 is SQVTM, CDR2 ANQGSEA. This CDR3 has 14 amino acids. The CDR3 reads CSVELGTGSYEQYF. The CDR3 DNA is TGCAGCGTTGAATTGGGGACAGGTTCCTACGAGCAGTACTTC.

The V and J genes are TRBV15 and TRBJ1-5; no clear D gene. The V end was cut by 0 bases, the J end by 7 bases, with 13 bases between. Germline assignment: CDR1 LNHNV and CDR2 YYDKDF (reference sequence). The CDR3 length is 15 residues. Here the CDR3 reads CATSRDKGYGQPQHF. DNA of the CDR3: TGTGCCACCAGCAGAGATAAAGGGTATGGGCAGCCCCAGCATTTT.

CDR3 in amino acids: CASTISSYNEQFF. DNA of the CDR3: TGTGCCAGCACTATCAGCTCCTACAATGAGCAGTTCTTC. The chain is built from TRBV6-1 and TRBJ2-1; D remains unclear. Germline V gene lookup returns CDR1 MNHNS and CDR2 SASEGT. The CDR3 covers 13 residues. Trimming stripped 7 bases from V and 0 bases from J, with 7 bases between.

The chain links TRBV28 to TRBJ2-7, with no clear D. Per the germline V gene, CDR1 is MDHEN and CDR2 is SYDVKM. There are 13 residues in the CDR3. Trimming left V 3 bases short and J 2 bases short, with 8 bases between. The CDR3 nucleotides read TGTGCCAGCAGTTTGGGCTATGCCTACGAGCAGTACTTC. Protein sequence: CASSLGYAYEQYF.

This clone was recorded once. V is TRBV2 and J is TRBJ2-1; possibly TRBD1 for D (5 bases). The germline gives CDR1 SNHLY, CDR2 FYNNEI. The V and J ends lost 2 bases and 1 base respectively, with 18 bases between them. The CDR3 sequence is 18 residues long. CDR3 nucleotide sequence: TGTGCCAGCAGTGAATTCGGGTATGGCAGGGTTTCCTACAATGAGCAGTTCTTC. This sequence encodes CASSEFGYGRVSYNEQFF. The whole variable domain, filled in from reference TRBV2 and TRBJ2-1, reads EPEVTQTPSHQVTQMGQEVILRCVPISNHLYFYWYRQILGQKVEFLVSFYNNEISEKSEIFDDQFSVERPDGSNFTLKIRSTKLEDSAMYFCASSEFGYGRVSYNEQFFGPGTRLTVL.

Concerning this clone itself: Other DNA sequences in the sample encode the same CDR3. The chain has TRBV9 and TRBJ2-1; TRBD2 agrees at 11 bases. The CDR3 has 15 amino acids. J gave up 3 bases and V 3 bases, and 2 bases lay outside the gene matches. CDR1 is SGDLS and CDR2 is YYNGEE in the germline V gene. The CDR3 sequence: CASSETSGSYNEQFF. CDR3 coding DNA: TGTGCCAGCAGCGAAACTAGCGGGAGCTACAATGAGCAGTTCTTC.

V usage is TRBV6-1 and J usage is TRBJ2-5, with D tentatively TRBD2 (5 bases). The CDR3 sequence is 14 residues long. Germline CDR1 is MNHNS and CDR2 is SASEGT. V was pared by 10 bases and J by 7 bases, with 22 bases between. The CDR3 nucleotides read TGTGCCACCCAGCCCACCCGGACTTCGAGGACCCAGTACTTC. It translates to CATQPTRTSRTQYF.

This chain joins TRBV28 and TRBJ2-5; 10 nucleotides match TRBD2. Germline values: CDR1 MDHEN, CDR2 SYDVKM. V lost 5 bases and J lost 0; bases outside the gene matches: 6. The CDR3 length is 16 residues. The DNA of the CDR3 is TGTGCCAGCAGTACCAGGACTAGCGGAGACCAAGAGACCCAGTACTTC. Translated, it gives CASSTRTSGDQETQYF.

The chain's CDR3 is CASSEGLAGVRFF. The CDR3 coding sequence is TGTGCCAGCAGTGAGGGACTAGCGGGAGTGCGGTTCTTC. The V gene is TRBV2, the J gene TRBJ2-1; TRBD2 agrees at 14 bases. The CDR3 spans 13 residues. Germline V gives CDR1 SNHLY, CDR2 FYNNEI. The V segment lost 3 bases and the J segment 15 bases; nucleotides outside the gene matches: 4.

The chain couples TRBV7-2 to TRBJ2-2, with 11 bases that match TRBD2. CDR1 is SGHTA, CDR2 FQGNSA, per germline. The CDR3 is made up of 17 amino acids. The V and J ends lost 5 bases and 0 bases, in that order; junction bases with no gene match: 5. CDR3 amino acids: CASSAKLAGANTGELFF. The CDR3 nucleotides are TGTGCCAGCAGCGCAAAACTAGCGGGGGCGAACACCGGGGAGCTGTTTTTT.

The rearrangement links TRBV6-5 to TRBJ2-1, with 7 bases matching TRBD2. Trimming took 3 bases from V and 0 from J; bases not matched to a gene: 5. The germline V gene has CDR1 MNHEY and CDR2 SVGAGI. The CDR3 runs to 16 residues. The CDR3 spells CASSYALAASYNEQFF. The CDR3 DNA reads as TGTGCCAGCAGTTATGCCCTAGCGGCCTCCTACAATGAGCAGTTCTTC.

The rearrangement uses TRBV9 and TRBJ2-1, with 10 nucleotides matching TRBD2. CDR3 length: 15 amino acids. V gave up 3 bases and J gave up 7 bases; unmatched junction bases: 7. Germline values: CDR1 SGDLS, CDR2 YYNGEE. The CDR3 bases are TGTGCCAGCAGCGCCCTAGCGGGAGCGGGGAATGAGCAGTTCTTC. This sequence encodes CASSALAGAGNEQFF. The entire variable domain, with the rest obtained from reference TRBV9 and TRBJ2-1, is as follows: DSGVTQTPKHLITATGQRVTLRCSPRSGDLSVYWYQQSLDQGLQFLIQYYNGEERAKGNILERFSAQQFPDLHSELNLSSLELGDSALYFCASSALAGAGNEQFFGPGTRLTVL.

This chain links TRBV6-6 with TRBJ1-2; 7 bases agree with TRBD1. This CDR3 has 15 residues. Germline-derived CDR1 and CDR2 are MNHNY and SVGAGI (reference sequence). V gave up 6 bases and J gave up 2 bases; unmatched junction bases: 9. The DNA for the CDR3 is TGTGCCAGCAGACCATCCGGGACAGAGAACTATGGCTACACCTTC. Residues: CASRPSGTENYGYTF.

In its sample, this clone was seen once. The chain links TRBV15 to TRBJ1-5; no clear D. The CDR3 spans 13 residues. The germline gives CDR1 LNHNV, CDR2 YYDKDF (reference sequence). V lost 0 bases, J lost 7 bases, and 7 bases lay in between. CDR3 nucleotide sequence: TGTGCCACCAGCAGAGATCCGGCCCAGCCCCAGCATTTT. Its protein is CATSRDPAQPQHF.

The genes are TRBV9 and TRBJ2-3, with 8 bases matching TRBD2. The germline gives CDR1 SGDLS, CDR2 YYNGEE. The CDR3 sequence is 15 residues long. Trimming removed 5 bases from V and 0 bases from J; junction bases left unmatched: 5. Here the CDR3 reads CASRATGGSTDTQYF. CDR3 sequence (DNA): TGTGCCAGCAGGGCAACGGGGGGGAGCACAGATACGCAGTATTTT.

The chain carries TRBV6-1 and TRBJ2-7; D is unclear. There are 14 residues in the CDR3. Trimming removed 1 base at V and 9 bases at J, with 16 bases between. Germline CDR1 and CDR2: MNHNS and SASEGT. CDR3 bases: TGTGCCAGCAGTGAAGTCTCCAGCTCTATGCCGCAGTACTTC. Its protein product is CASSEVSSSMPQYF.

V gene TRBV5-8 combines with J gene TRBJ2-1; D is uncertain. V lost 4 bases and J lost 7, with 15 bases in between. The CDR3 runs 14 residues. CDR1 is SGHTS and CDR2 is YDEGEE in the germline V gene. CDR3 DNA sequence: TGTGCCAGCAGCCCCCCCGCCTGGTTGAATGAGCAGTTCTTC. Protein sequence: CASSPPAWLNEQFF.

This chain uses TRBV7-2 with TRBJ2-1; 7 bases align to TRBD1. This CDR3 spans 13 amino acids. Germline-derived CDR1 and CDR2 are SGHTA and FQGNSA. The ends lost 5 bases at V and 6 bases at J; junction bases unmatched: 4. The chain's CDR3 is CASSPDRVNEQFF. DNA for the CDR3: TGTGCCAGCAGCCCAGACAGGGTCAATGAGCAGTTCTTC.

The chain has TRBV2 and TRBJ1-2, with 7 nucleotides matching TRBD1. CDR1 and CDR2 (germline): SNHLY, FYNNEI. The CDR3 has 12 amino acids. Losses at the gene ends were 5 bases for V and 5 bases for J; bases not matched to a gene: 2. The CDR3 loop is CASSPTGYGYTF. Written as DNA, the CDR3 is TGTGCCAGCAGTCCGACAGGGTATGGCTACACCTTC.

The chain links TRBV4-1 to TRBJ2-1, with D perhaps assigned TRBD1 or TRBD2 (5 bases each). V shed 1 base and J shed 4 bases, with 14 bases lying between them. CDR3 length: 16 residues. From germline, CDR1 is MGHRA and CDR2 YSYEKL. This CDR3 reads CASSQAAGTTYNEQFF. DNA for the CDR3: TGCGCCAGCAGCCAAGCGGCAGGGACCACTTACAATGAGCAGTTCTTC.

The CDR3 spells CASGGSFSGNTIYF. DNA of the CDR3: TGTGCCAGCGGGGGATCCTTTTCTGGAAACACCATATATTTT. V usage is TRBV2 and J usage is TRBJ1-3; D possibly corresponds to TRBD1 (5 bases). The V gene lost 8 bases and the J gene lost 1 base, with 12 bases spanning the gap. This CDR3 comprises 14 residues. Germline values: CDR1 SNHLY, CDR2 FYNNEI.

V usage is TRBV28 and J usage is TRBJ1-5; 8 bases match TRBD1. J was trimmed by 5 bases and V by 3 bases; bases with no gene match: 12. The germline gives CDR1 MDHEN, CDR2 SYDVKM. The CDR3 runs 17 residues. The CDR3 region is CASSFSGQGASDQPQHF. The CDR3 coding sequence is TGTGCCAGCAGTTTTAGTGGGCAGGGGGCGAGCGATCAGCCCCAGCATTTT.

The V gene is TRBV14, the J gene TRBJ2-1; unclear D gene. Trimming cost V 8 bases and J 0 bases, with 8 bases left between them. Looked up from germline, CDR1 is SGHDN and CDR2 is FVKESK. The CDR3 runs to 13 residues. CDR3 protein: CASSADSYNEQFF. In nucleotides, the CDR3 is TGTGCCAGCTCCGCGGACTCCTACAATGAGCAGTTCTTC. Supplemented by reference TRBV14 and TRBJ2-1, the full variable domain reads EAGVTQFPSHSVIEKGQTVTLRCDPISGHDNLYWYRRVMGKEIKFLLHFVKESKQDESGMPNNRFLAERTGGTYSTLKVQPAELEDSGVYFCASSADSYNEQFFGPGTRLTVL.

The chain joins TRBV4-2 to TRBJ2-5; TRBD1 might be the D (5 bases). The CDR3 extends over 13 amino acids. Trimming removed 0 bases at V and 5 bases at J, with 7 bases between. Germline lookup yields CDR1 LGHNA and CDR2 YNFKEQ. CDR3 bases: TGTGCCAGCAGCCAAGATAAGGGGGAGACCCAGTACTTC. Translation: CASSQDKGETQYF.

The J gene is TRBJ2-1, the V gene TRBV18; 14 bases align to TRBD2. The CDR3 has 19 residues. Germline CDR1 KGHSH, CDR2 LQKENI. The V gene end was trimmed by 1 base and the J gene end by 4 bases; junction bases not matched to a gene: 9. The CDR3 sequence: CASSPQSPGTSGGYNEQFF. Written as DNA, the CDR3 is TGTGCCAGCTCACCACAGTCTCCCGGGACTAGCGGGGGTTACAATGAGCAGTTCTTC.

The chain links TRBV2 to TRBJ2-7, with D uncertain. Germline CDR1 SNHLY, CDR2 FYNNEI. V was cut by 5 bases and J by 10 bases, with 18 bases left in between. The CDR3 runs 13 residues. This chain's CDR3 is CASSFEVTPPQYF. The CDR3 DNA follows: TGTGCCAGCAGTTTCGAGGTTACCCCCCCCCAGTACTTC.